Only a few counts were recorded for the clone carrying this T cell receptor beta chain. As yet, its antigen is unknown. The data stem from a study of T-cell memory formation after mild COVID-19. Study background: The study found TCR clusters largely donor specific.

V lost 0 bases and J lost 0, with 9 bases in between. Germline CDR1 reads SGHRS; CDR2 reads YFSETQ. This CDR3 region has 15 residues. Using its own MiXCR run on the 5' RACE reads, TCRdb lists one record per CDR3 protein. This table has hundreds of thousands of distinct CDR3 sequences, approximately 21% appearing once. Study-wide points: Mainly in CM and EM were contracting CD4+ clones; CD8+ were in EMRA. Memory cells collected pre-infection included some clones that later responded, suggesting cross-reactive memory joined. There was a balanced CD4/CD8 profile in clones contracting day 15 to 85, and later expanders leaned CD4+.

Source material: PBMCs or a T cell subset sorted from them (not recorded which). V is TRBV5-1 and J is TRBJ1-2; no clear D gene. The sequence was collected from an adult woman who had mild COVID-19 (a few samples of this study predate the infection). Cell type and time point are not known. The DNA of the CDR3 is TGCGCCAGCAGCTTGGGTAACAACGCTAACTATGGCTACACCTTC. It translates to CASSLGNNANYGYTF.